The next 12 T cell receptor beta chains were all read from a single sample in a study of blood T cells in healthy people across ages. The use of a sample-barcoded 5' primer and a J-beta primer mix characterized a second PCR of roughly 7 to 11 cycles. TCRdb reanalysed the 5' RACE reads using MiXCR and keeps one entry per CDR3 protein. The sample records about 930,000 distinct CDR3 sequences, just under 30% being singletons. This same sample was also part of a study on T cells of mothers and their children.

Sequenced material: blood. All receptors derive from a woman aged 40 to 50 in good health.

The gene calls are TRBV20-1 and TRBJ2-4; D remains ambiguous. Germline CDR1 and CDR2: DFQATT and SNEGSKA (reference sequence). The CDR3 totals 13 residues. Deletions cut 1 base from V and 15 bases from J, with 19 bases between. In nucleotides, the CDR3 is TGCAGTGCTAGAGTAGACATAGTCAATGAGCGGTACTTC. This gives the protein CSARVDIVNERYF.

This clonotype was detected many times. The V gene is TRBV18, the J gene TRBJ2-6; 8 bases line up with TRBD1. After removal of 5 bases from V and 0 bases from J, the junction contained 9 bases not matched to a gene. The CDR3 consists of 18 residues. Germline V CDR1 and CDR2: KGHSH, LQKENI. DNA for the CDR3: TGTGCCAGCTCAACACGCAACAGGGGGAGCTCTGGGGCCAACGTCCTGACTTTC. Translation gives CASSTRNRGSSGANVLTF.

In this sample, this clonotype turned up once. In DNA, the CDR3 is TGTGCCAGCAGCTTGGTACGGGGGACAGGAGATACTGAAGCTTTCTTT. This codes for CASSLVRGTGDTEAFF. This rearrangement joins TRBV5-5 to TRBJ1-1; TRBD1 agrees at 8 bases. Unmatched junction bases numbered 9, after V lost 0 bases and J lost 5 bases. Germline V gene data show CDR1 as SGHKS and CDR2 as YYEKEE (reference sequence). CDR3 length equals 16 residues.

The table lists this clonotype with a count of one. The V call is TRBV10-2, the J call TRBJ2-5; 10 positions agree with TRBD1. Germline CDR1 reads WSHSY; CDR2 reads SAAADI. The CDR3 runs to 16 residues. The V and J ends lost 3 bases and 5 bases, in that order; junction bases with no gene match: 9. CDR3 in amino acids: CASSDPGDRGQETQYF. The CDR3 DNA follows: TGCGCCAGCAGTGACCCCGGGGACAGGGGCCAGGAGACCCAGTACTTC.

This clonotype was counted only a few times. The chain couples TRBV27 to TRBJ2-3; the D is unclear. V dropped 8 bases and J dropped 7 bases, with 13 bases sitting between them. CDR3 size: 12 residues. The germline V gene has CDR1 MNHEY and CDR2 SMNVEV (reference sequence). CDR3 sequence: CASYYGLNTQYF. The CDR3 DNA follows: TGTGCCAGCTATTACGGGTTGAATACGCAGTATTTT.

The gene calls are TRBV6-2 or TRBV6-3 and TRBJ2-1; unclear D gene. CDR1 and CDR2 from the germline V gene are MNHEY and SVGEGT. The CDR3 length is 12 residues. Trimming stripped 2 bases from V and 6 bases from J, with 5 bases between. CDR3 sequence: CASSYPTNEQFF. The CDR3 DNA follows: TGTGCCAGCAGTTACCCCACCAATGAGCAGTTCTTC.

The chain is built from TRBV5-1 and TRBJ1-2; D possibly corresponds to TRBD1 (5 bases). The CDR3 contains 20 residues. Trimming cost V 4 bases and J 4 bases, with 32 bases left between them. Germline loops: CDR1 SGHRS, CDR2 YFSETQ. Here the CDR3 DNA reads TGCGCCAGCAGCCCTCAGGGTCAAGAGACCCTGAGGGCTGCTACCTATGGCTACACCTTC. It is translated as CASSPQGQETLRAATYGYTF.

The chain combines TRBV20-1 with TRBJ2-1; a possible D gene is TRBD2 (6 bases). Trimming removed 1 base at V and 1 base at J, with 17 bases between. Germline CDR1 reads DFQATT; CDR2 reads SNEGSKA (reference sequence). The CDR3 has 17 amino acids. The CDR3 DNA is TGCAGTGCTAGAGTAGGGAGACTAGTCAAGTCCTACAATGAGCAGTTCTTC. Translating it yields CSARVGRLVKSYNEQFF.

This clonotype was observed once. This clone may be a read error of a much larger clone one base away. V gene TRBV20-1 combines with J gene TRBJ2-6, with 7 bases lining up with TRBD1. Per germline, CDR1 DFQATT and CDR2 SNEGSKA (reference sequence). The CDR3 totals 16 residues. The V gene end was trimmed by 6 bases and the J gene end by 0 bases; junction bases not matched to a gene: 8. The CDR3 sequence is CSATGAGVSGANVLTF. DNA of the CDR3: TGCAGTGCCACAGGGGCAGGGGTCTCTGGGGCCAACGTCCTGACTTTC.

With respect to this clonotype: This clone may be a read error of a much larger clone one base away. The chain recombines TRBV6-5 with TRBJ2-5; D gene unclear. Germline values: CDR1 MNHEY, CDR2 SVGAGI. The length of the CDR3 is 12 residues. CDR3 nucleotides: TGTGCCGGCAGGTCAATTGGGGAGACCCAGTACTTC. It is translated as CAGRSIGETQYF.

V usage is TRBV5-1 and J usage is TRBJ2-1, with D unclear. Per the germline V gene, CDR1 is SGHRS and CDR2 is YFSETQ. The V end was cut by 0 bases, the J end by 7 bases, with 14 bases between. This CDR3 is built from 15 residues. The CDR3 loop reads CASSLDVSFSNEQFF. CDR3 in DNA: TGCGCCAGCAGCTTGGACGTCTCCTTTTCGAATGAGCAGTTCTTC.

The chain carries TRBV25-1 and TRBJ2-1; 11 positions match TRBD1. This CDR3 spans 13 amino acids. Trimming cost V 2 bases and J 9 bases; bases outside gene matches: 0. From germline, CDR1 is MGHDK and CDR2 SYGVNS. Here the CDR3 reads CASSEGTGGEQFF. DNA of the CDR3: TGTGCCAGCAGTGAAGGGACAGGGGGTGAGCAGTTCTTC.